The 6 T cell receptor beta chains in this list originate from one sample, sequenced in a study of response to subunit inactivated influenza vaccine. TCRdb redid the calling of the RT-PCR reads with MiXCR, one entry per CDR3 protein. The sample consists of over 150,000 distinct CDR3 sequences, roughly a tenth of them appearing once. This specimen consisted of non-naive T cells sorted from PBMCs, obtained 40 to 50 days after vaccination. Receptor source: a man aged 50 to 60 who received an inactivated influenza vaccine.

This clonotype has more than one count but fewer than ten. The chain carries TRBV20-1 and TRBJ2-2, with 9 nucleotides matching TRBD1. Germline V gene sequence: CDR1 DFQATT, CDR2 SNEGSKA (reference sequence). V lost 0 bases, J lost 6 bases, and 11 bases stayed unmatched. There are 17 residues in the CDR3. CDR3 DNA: TGCAGTGCTAGAGATGGTTTACAGGGGGCCCTCCCCGGGGAGCTGTTTTTT. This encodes CSARDGLQGALPGELFF.

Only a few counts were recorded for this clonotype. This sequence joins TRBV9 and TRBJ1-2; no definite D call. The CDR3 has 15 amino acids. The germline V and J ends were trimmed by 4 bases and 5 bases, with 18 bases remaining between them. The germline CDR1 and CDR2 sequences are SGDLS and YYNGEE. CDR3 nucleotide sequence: TGTGCCAGCAGCCCCGACTCAAGGGTAGATTATGGCTACACCTTC. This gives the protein CASSPDSRVDYGYTF.

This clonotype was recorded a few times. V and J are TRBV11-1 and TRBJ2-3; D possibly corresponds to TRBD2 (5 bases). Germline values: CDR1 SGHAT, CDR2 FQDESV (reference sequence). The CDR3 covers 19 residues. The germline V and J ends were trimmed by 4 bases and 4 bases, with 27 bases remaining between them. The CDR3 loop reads CASSSIRTDTGTRPDTQYF. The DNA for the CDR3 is TGTGCCAGCAGCTCCATTCGGACCGATACGGGAACGAGGCCAGATACGCAGTATTTT.

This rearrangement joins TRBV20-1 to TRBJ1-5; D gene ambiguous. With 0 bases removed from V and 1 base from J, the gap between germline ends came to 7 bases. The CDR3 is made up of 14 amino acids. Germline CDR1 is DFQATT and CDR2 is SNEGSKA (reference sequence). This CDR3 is CSARDLGSNQPQHF. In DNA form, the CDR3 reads TGCAGTGCTAGAGATTTAGGGAGCAATCAGCCCCAGCATTTT.

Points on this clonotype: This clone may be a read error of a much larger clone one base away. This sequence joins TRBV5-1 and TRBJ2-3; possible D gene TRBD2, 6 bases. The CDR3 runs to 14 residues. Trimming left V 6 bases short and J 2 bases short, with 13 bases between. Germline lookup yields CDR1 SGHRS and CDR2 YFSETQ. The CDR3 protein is CASNLAVPTDTQYF. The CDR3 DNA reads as TGCGCCAGCAACTTAGCGGTACCCACAGATACGCAGTATTTT.

The CDR3, as DNA: TGTGCCAGTTCTACCCCAGGGGCAGATACGCAGTATTTT. This translates into CASSTPGADTQYF. The chain links TRBV19 to TRBJ2-3, with D perhaps matching TRBD1 (6 bases). Deletions cut 8 bases from V and 4 bases from J, with 13 bases between. The CDR3 contains 13 residues. Germline CDR1 is LNHDA and CDR2 is SQIVND (reference sequence).